These 5 T cell receptor beta chains were all obtained from the same sample, sequenced in a study of blood T cell repertoires in COVID-19 (dated by TCRdb to the early 2020s). Libraries came from the immunoSEQ multiplex PCR assay. In TCRdb, the immuneACCESS table is reduced to in-frame sequences with V and J assigned. These tables do not hold every clone; where another copy was compared, an unresolved V gene accounts for under half, and the others remain unexplained. Present in this sample are 200,000 to 250,000 clones, about nine tenths of which were seen just once. The ten biggest clones cover under 6.5% of the sample. The sequenced material came from PBMCs or T cells enriched from blood (not recorded which). The receptors come from a woman aged 25 to 39 with acute COVID-19.

CDR3 sequence (DNA): TGTGCCAGCAGTGATACCACCAGGGGGAAGGAGCAGTACTTC. This sequence encodes CASSDTTRGKEQYF. The chain recombines TRBV28 with TRBJ2-7; 7 positions agree with TRBD1. The CDR3 is made up of 14 amino acids. Germline values: CDR1 MDHEN, CDR2 SYDVKM. The V and J ends lost 5 bases and 7 bases, in that order; junction bases with no gene match: 11.

The V and J genes are TRBV4-3 and TRBJ2-7; 9 bases match TRBD2. CDR3 size: 16 residues. Germline lookup yields CDR1 LGHNA and CDR2 YSLEER. J gave up 4 bases and V 4 bases, and 11 bases lay outside the gene matches. In DNA form, the CDR3 reads TGCGCCAGCAGCCGGTTAATTAGCGGGAGTGTTTACGAGCAGTACTTC. Translating it yields CASSRLISGSVYEQYF.

This sequence joins TRBV4-1 and TRBJ1-5, with D unresolved. Looked up from germline, CDR1 is MGHRA and CDR2 is YSYEKL. Deletions cut 9 bases from V and 2 bases from J, with 14 bases between. The CDR3 totals 14 residues. The CDR3 sequence: CASSEALGNQPQHF. The CDR3 bases are TGCGCCAGTTCGGAGGCCCTCGGCAATCAGCCCCAGCATTTT.

The V gene is TRBV4-2, the J gene TRBJ1-2; TRBD1 agrees at 8 bases. V gave up 0 bases and J gave up 8 bases; unmatched junction bases: 5. Germline values: CDR1 LGHNA, CDR2 YNFKEQ. The CDR3 sequence is 14 residues long. CDR3 coding DNA: TGTGCCAGCAGCCAAGATAGGGACAGGTGGGGCTACACCTTC. Protein: CASSQDRDRWGYTF.

Only one count was recorded for this clone. V is TRBV12-3 or TRBV12-4 and J is TRBJ2-2, with unresolved D. The CDR3 loop spans 12 amino acids. Trimming took 5 bases from V and 5 from J, leaving 6 bases between them. The CDR3: CASSRTTGELFF. Here the CDR3 DNA reads TGTGCCAGCAGTCGAACTACCGGGGAGCTGTTTTTT.